This TCR beta chain is from a study of cytotoxic CD8 clonotypes in ibrutinib-treated CLL. Across the whole study: When averaged across all of the samples, the counts came to hundreds of thousands of productive templates and about 100,000 productive rearrangements. Findings of the study overall: Upon ibrutinib response clonality rose, and upon progression it fell back toward baseline. In comparison with age-matched healthy donors, baseline clonality was higher and tracked circulating CD8+ T-cell counts.

CDR1 and CDR2 (germline): MNHNY, SVGAGI (reference sequence). With 5 bases removed from V and 8 bases from J, the gap between germline ends came to 15 bases. The length of the CDR3 is 13 residues. The targeted sequencing depth was 1 in 200,000 to 1 in 1 million T cells. The table came from immunoSEQ multiplex PCR; TCRdb's copy has only in-frame clones and leaves some out. This sample has about 180,000 clones, with approximately 80% found just once. Concerning this clone itself: The antigen is not known.

The TCR originated in a human donor with chronic lymphocytic leukemia. The chain has TRBV6-6 and TRBJ1-2, with D perhaps TRBD1 (6 bases). The source material was PBMCs, sampled after 24 months of ibrutinib treatment. The CDR3 nucleotides are TGTGCCAGCAGTGCTTCAGGGGTACAGGGCTACACCTTC. It encodes CASSASGVQGYTF.